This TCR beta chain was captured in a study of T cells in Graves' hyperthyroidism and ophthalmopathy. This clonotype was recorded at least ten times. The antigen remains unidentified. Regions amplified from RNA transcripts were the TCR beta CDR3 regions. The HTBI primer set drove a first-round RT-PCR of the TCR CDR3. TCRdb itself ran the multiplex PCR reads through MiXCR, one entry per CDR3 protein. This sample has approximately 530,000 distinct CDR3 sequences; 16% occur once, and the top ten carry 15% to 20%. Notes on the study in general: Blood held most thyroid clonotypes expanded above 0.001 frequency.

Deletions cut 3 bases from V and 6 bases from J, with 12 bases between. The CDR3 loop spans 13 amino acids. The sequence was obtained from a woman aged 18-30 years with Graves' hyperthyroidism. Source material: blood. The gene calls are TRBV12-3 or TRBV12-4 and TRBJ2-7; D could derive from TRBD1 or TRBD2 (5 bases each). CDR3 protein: CASSFLGTSEQYF. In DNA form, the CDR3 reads TGTGCCAGCAGTTTCTTAGGGACGTCCGAGCAGTACTTC.